This T cell receptor (beta chain) derives from a study of shared clonotypes between healthy human individuals. Whole-study results and caveats: An expected dependence of interdonor clonotype sharing on sequencing depth was noted. Rarefaction exposed incomplete sorted-subset sequencing despite large depth.

The CDR3 runs to 15 residues. Looked up from germline, CDR1 is SQVTM and CDR2 is ANQGSEA. Trimming cost V 8 bases and J 4 bases, with 24 bases left between them. For this clone: The target antigen is unknown.

Produced via immunoSEQ multiplex PCR; TCRdb's table is partial and in-frame only. Of about 2.3 million clones in the sample, about 90% were seen once. The source of this sequence is a man between 18 and 29 years old in good health. Some clones in this sample may be carry-over from other donors' samples. The rearrangement joins TRBV29-1 to TRBJ2-7; tentatively, D is TRBD1 or TRBD2 (5 bases each). Source material: naive CD4+ T cells from PBMCs. Indicated subset: CD45RA+ positively selected. CDR3 bases: TGCAGCACCGTGCTTGGCCGGGACGCGAGTTACGAGCAGTACTTC. It yields the protein CSTVLGRDASYEQYF.